This T cell receptor (beta chain) derives from a study of vaccination effects on CD4 cells after COVID-19. Study-level points and caveats: Marked contraction was observed in infection-induced and vaccine-induced clones late after vaccination. In people who had recovered, most post-vaccine spike-reactive clones were new vaccine-induced clones.

The ends were cut back, 3 bases at V and 3 bases at J, with 11 bases in the middle. CDR3 length: 14 amino acids. Germline V gene data show CDR1 as MNHEY and CDR2 as SVGAGI. The method was immunoSEQ multiplex PCR; TCRdb's version includes in-frame clones alone and lacks a portion of them. The sample holds under 50,000 clones, around four fifths seen once. Of note for this clone: Its specificity is not known.

When around 10 days of culture had elapsed, CD4+ T cells were isolated. The person acquired a PCR-confirmed SARS-CoV-2 infection between March and December 2020. IL-2 medium was substituted for half the medium on days 3 and 7. Sequenced here: CD4+ T cells from PBMCs cultured without peptide, sampled before COVID-19 vaccination. The clonotype comes from a human donor who had a prior SARS-CoV-2 infection. The chain couples TRBV6-5 to TRBJ2-5; D is possibly TRBD2 (5 bases). CDR3: CASSYRGVEETQYF. DNA for the CDR3: TGTGCCAGCAGTTATCGGGGAGTCGAAGAGACCCAGTACTTC.